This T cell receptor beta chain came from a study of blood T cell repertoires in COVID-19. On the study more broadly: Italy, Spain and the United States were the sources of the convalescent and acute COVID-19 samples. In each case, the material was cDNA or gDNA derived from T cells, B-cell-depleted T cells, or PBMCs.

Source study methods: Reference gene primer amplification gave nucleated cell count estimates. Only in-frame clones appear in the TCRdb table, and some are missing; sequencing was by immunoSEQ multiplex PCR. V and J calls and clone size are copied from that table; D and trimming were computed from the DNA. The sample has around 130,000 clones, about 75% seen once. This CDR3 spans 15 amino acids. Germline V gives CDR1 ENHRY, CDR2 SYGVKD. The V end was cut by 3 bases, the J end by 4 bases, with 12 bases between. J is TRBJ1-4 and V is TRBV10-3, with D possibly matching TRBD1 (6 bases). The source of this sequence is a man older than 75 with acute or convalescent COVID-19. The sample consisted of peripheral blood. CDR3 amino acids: CAISDQGQSNEKLFF. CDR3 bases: TGTGCCATCAGTGACCAAGGACAGAGTAATGAAAAACTGTTTTTT.